The next 14 T cell receptor beta chains were all read from a single sample in a study of T cell repertoires in cytomegalovirus infection. In TCRdb, the reads were re-called with MiXCR into one record per CDR3 protein. The sample has about half a million distinct CDR3 sequences, 25% to 35% seen once; the top ten hold 17%. The antigens these receptors bind are not known. This specimen was cultured PBMCs, taken from culture after CMV antigen stimulation. These TCRs come from a human donor in good health (CMV status not recorded). Some clones in this sample may be carry-over from other donors' samples.

This clonotype was detected only a few times. The chain uses TRBV24-1 and TRBJ2-7; unclear D gene. Germline V gene sequence: CDR1 KGHDR, CDR2 SFDVKD. The germline V and J ends were trimmed by 0 bases and 2 bases, with 7 bases remaining between them. This CDR3 comprises 14 residues. CDR3 amino acids: CATSDLSSPYEQYV. For the CDR3, the DNA is TGTGCCACCAGTGATTTGTCCTCCCCCTACGAGCAGTACGTC.

V is TRBV7-2 and J is TRBJ2-3; a possible D gene is TRBD2 (5 bases). Germline CDR1 is SGHTA and CDR2 is FQGNSA. The V gene lost 3 bases and the J gene lost 5 bases, with 9 bases spanning the gap. There are 13 residues in the CDR3. CDR3 coding DNA: TGTGCCAGCAGCTTCTGGGGAGAAGATACGCAGTATTTT. Translating it yields CASSFWGEDTQYF.

This clonotype showed up just a few times. The V gene is TRBV6-9, the J gene TRBJ2-7; TRBD2 matches at 11 bases. Germline values: CDR1 MNHGY, CDR2 SVAAGI. The CDR3 consists of 18 residues. Trimming removed 2 bases from V and 1 base from J; junction bases left unmatched: 10. CDR3 sequence: CASSYRVSASGRSYEQYF. The CDR3 nucleotides read TGTGCCAGCAGTTATAGGGTTTCGGCTAGCGGGAGGTCCTACGAGCAGTACTTC.

The V and J genes are TRBV6-5 and TRBJ2-5; D may correspond to TRBD1 or TRBD2 (5 bases each). The germline V gene encodes CDR1 MNHEY and CDR2 SVGAGI. The CDR3 length is 13 residues. The V gene lost 6 bases and the J gene lost 4 bases, with 12 bases spanning the gap. CDR3 nucleotides: TGTGCCAGCAGAACAGGCGGGCCAGAGACCCAGTACTTC. This sequence encodes CASRTGGPETQYF.

J is TRBJ1-2 and V is TRBV19; D perhaps matches TRBD1 (6 bases). The CDR3 has 13 amino acids. CDR1 and CDR2 from the germline V gene are LNHDA and SQIVND (reference sequence). V gave up 6 bases and J gave up 8 bases, with 16 bases separating them. The CDR3, as DNA: TGTGCCAGTAGATTCCGGGACATTGAGGGCTACACCTTC. It codes for CASRFRDIEGYTF.

This rearrangement joins TRBV11-2 to TRBJ1-6; no clear D gene. CDR1 and CDR2 from the germline V gene are SGHAT and FQNNGV. V was shortened by 2 bases and J by 8 bases, with 7 bases between the two germline ends. The CDR3 consists of 13 residues. CDR3 in amino acids: CASSLSRDSPLHF. CDR3 DNA: TGTGCCAGCAGCTTAAGCAGAGATTCACCCCTCCACTTT.

This clonotype was seen a handful of times. The V gene is TRBV12-3 or TRBV12-4, the J gene TRBJ1-5; D remains ambiguous. V was clipped by 4 bases and J by 1 base, with 8 bases between them. This CDR3 comprises 14 residues. The CDR3 DNA follows: TGTGCCAGCAGTTCAGGACTGAGCAATCAGCCCCAGCATTTT. Translating gives CASSSGLSNQPQHF.

In this sample, this clonotype turned up a few times. The CDR3 reads CASAAGTSAYNEQFF. The CDR3 DNA is TGTGCCAGCGCAGCCGGGACTAGCGCCTACAATGAGCAGTTCTTC. J is TRBJ2-1 and V is TRBV6-1; 10 bases map to TRBD2. V trimming: 8 bases; J trimming: 2 bases; junction bases outside the gene matches: 6. CDR1 is MNHNS, CDR2 SASEGT, per germline. CDR3 length equals 15 residues.

V and J are TRBV7-2 and TRBJ2-7, with unresolved D. Germline values: CDR1 SGHTA, CDR2 FQGNSA. The V end lost 7 bases, the J end lost 6 bases, and 13 bases lay between the germline ends. This CDR3 comprises 12 residues. The CDR3 sequence: CASTFSGGEQYF. In nucleotides, the CDR3 is TGTGCCAGCACCTTCAGTGGTGGCGAGCAGTACTTC.

The chain is built from TRBV4-3 and TRBJ1-4, with TRBD1 as a possible D gene (5 bases). V dropped 3 bases and J dropped 7 bases, with 9 bases sitting between them. Germline-derived CDR1 and CDR2 are LGHNA and YSLEER. The CDR3 has 13 amino acids. The CDR3 DNA follows: TGCGCCAGCAGCCATGAAGACAGTGAAAAACTGTTTTTT. It is translated as CASSHEDSEKLFF.

This clonotype has a handful of counts. The gene calls are TRBV7-9 and TRBJ2-5; 9 nucleotides line up with TRBD1. Germline V gives CDR1 SEHNR, CDR2 FQNEAQ (reference sequence). The CDR3 is 15 residues long. Unmatched junction bases numbered 10, after V lost 5 bases and J lost 6 bases. In DNA form, the CDR3 reads TGTGCCAGCAGCAGCCCGGGACAGGGAAAGCAGACCCAGTACTTC. Its translation is CASSSPGQGKQTQYF.

As DNA, the CDR3 is TGTGCCAGCAGCCAAGGGTTACACCAGGACAGTCCTTCTTTAAACTATGGCTACACCTTC. Its protein product is CASSQGLHQDSPSLNYGYTF. The gene calls are TRBV4-2 and TRBJ1-2; possibly TRBD1 for D (6 bases). V lost 1 base to trimming and J lost 2 bases, with 26 bases between them. The V gene's germline CDR1 is LGHNA and CDR2 YNFKEQ. The CDR3 length is 20 residues.

The gene calls are TRBV7-8 and TRBJ1-1; TRBD1 might be the D (5 bases). V lost 9 bases, J lost 4 bases, and 15 bases lay in between. Germline V CDR1 and CDR2: SGHVS, FQNEAQ. This CDR3 contains 13 residues. The CDR3 loop reads CASSVGDGTEAFF. In DNA, the CDR3 is TGTGCCAGTAGCGTAGGGGACGGCACTGAAGCTTTCTTT.

This chain links TRBV7-9 with TRBJ1-1; 9 bases line up with TRBD1. Germline CDR1 and CDR2: SEHNR and FQNEAQ (reference sequence). V gave up 4 bases and J gave up 4 bases; unmatched junction bases: 4. There are 14 residues in the CDR3. CDR3 sequence reads: CASSSMTGGTEAFF. In DNA form, the CDR3 reads TGTGCCAGCAGCTCCATGACAGGGGGCACTGAAGCTTTCTTT.